A selection of T cell receptor beta chains follows, all from one sample in a study of T cell changes during pregnancy in multiple sclerosis. The method was immunoSEQ multiplex PCR; TCRdb's version includes in-frame clones alone and lacks a portion of them. Of 40,000 or so clones listed, about 87% were seen once; the top ten hold 0.45% to 0.65%. The material was CD4+ T cells from peripheral blood mononuclear cells, obtained before pregnancy. The origin of the receptors is a female donor with multiple sclerosis, enrolled in a pregnancy study. Both conserved end residues are part of each CDR3. A D gene is named only where the DNA matches it firmly. The listing skips clone size in some rows; elsewhere it reads once, few, many or a size class.

V gene	J gene	clone size	D gene	CDR3 protein	CDR3 DNA
TRBV19	TRBJ1-1	-	-	CASSRQPTEAFF	TGTGCCAGTAGTAGACAGCCCACTGAAGCTTTCTTT
TRBV5-1	TRBJ2-5	-	-	CASSPDGGSRETQYF	TGCGCCAGCAGCCCGGACGGAGGAAGTCGAGAGACCCAGTACTTC
TRBV19	TRBJ2-6	-	TRBD1	CASGQGVGSGANVLTF	TGTGCCAGCGGACAGGGGGTCGGGTCTGGGGCCAACGTCCTGACTTTC
TRBV11-2	TRBJ1-5	-	TRBD1	CASSFGQGNQPQHF	TGTGCCAGCAGTTTTGGACAGGGAAATCAGCCCCAGCATTTT
TRBV15	TRBJ2-1	-	-	CATGKGQGGSDEQFF	TGTGCCACCGGGAAGGGTCAAGGGGGTAGCGATGAGCAGTTCTTC
TRBV4-1	TRBJ2-1	-	TRBD2	CASSRGTYNEQFF	TGCGCCAGCTCGCGGGGGACCTACAATGAGCAGTTCTTC
TRBV10-3	TRBJ1-5	-	-	CASSGVHLHQPQHF	TGTGCCAGCTCGGGGGTCCACCTCCATCAGCCCCAGCATTTT
TRBV5-3	TRBJ2-7	-	-	CARSLLASRSSYEQYF	TGTGCCAGAAGCTTGCTGGCTAGCCGGAGCTCCTACGAGCAGTACTTC
TRBV30	TRBJ2-3	-	-	CAWSVRDTQYF	TGTGCCTGGAGTGTACGGGATACGCAGTATTTT
TRBV29-1	TRBJ1-1	few	-	CSVEVQGKTEAFF	TGCAGCGTTGAGGTACAGGGTAAAACTGAAGCTTTCTTT
TRBV28	TRBJ1-1	-	-	CASSLLTLQNTEAFF	TGTGCCAGCAGCCTATTGACTCTTCAGAACACTGAAGCTTTCTTT
TRBV6-5	TRBJ1-5	once	TRBD1	CASRPHTGGWQPQHF	TGTGCCAGCAGACCGCACACAGGGGGCTGGCAGCCCCAGCATTTT
TRBV6-5	TRBJ2-3	-	TRBD2	CASSRAGGPDTQYF	TGTGCCAGCTCGCGAGCGGGGGGGCCAGATACGCAGTATTTT
TRBV7-8	TRBJ2-5	-	TRBD2	CASSLLAGLQETQYF	TGTGCCAGCAGCCTACTAGCGGGGCTTCAAGAGACCCAGTACTTC
TRBV2	TRBJ1-3	-	-	CASSEAGSSGNTIYF	TGTGCCAGCAGTGAAGCGGGGAGCTCTGGAAACACCATATATTTT
TRBV7-9	TRBJ2-1	-	-	CASSFLESGNNEQFF	TGTGCCAGCAGCTTCCTAGAATCGGGTAACAATGAGCAGTTCTTC
TRBV4-3	TRBJ1-6	few	-	CASSQDFQSSPLHF	TGCGCCAGCAGCCAAGATTTTCAATCATCACCCCTCCACTTT
TRBV6-5	TRBJ1-4	-	-	CASSYLSERALFF	TGTGCCAGCAGTTACTTGTCGGAGAGGGCCCTGTTTTTT
TRBV2	TRBJ2-5	-	TRBD2	CASSEARGGTQYF	TGTGCCAGCAGTGAAGCTCGGGGGGGGACCCAGTACTTC
TRBV15	TRBJ2-1	-	TRBD2	CATRGGGGYNEQFF	TGTGCCACCAGAGGCGGGGGGGGATACAATGAGCAGTTCTTC
TRBV5-1	TRBJ2-3	-	TRBD2	CASSSVPGLAGGPTDTQYF	TGCGCCAGCAGCTCCGTCCCGGGACTAGCGGGGGGGCCTACAGATACGCAGTATTTT
TRBV2	TRBJ1-2	-	-	CASTSDSYGYTF	TGTGCCAGCACGTCTGACAGCTACGGCTACACCTTC
TRBV5-1	TRBJ2-3	-	-	CASSLGSWRGTSTDTQYF	TGCGCCAGCAGCTTAGGCAGTTGGAGGGGCACTAGCACAGATACGCAGTATTTT
TRBV9	TRBJ2-7	-	-	CASSSSWSQSSYEQYF	TGTGCCAGCAGCTCCTCGTGGAGCCAAAGCTCCTACGAGCAGTACTTC
TRBV11-2	TRBJ1-4	-	-	CASSLGPAGRQKLFF	TGTGCCAGCAGCTTAGGGCCGGCAGGGCGTCAAAAACTGTTTTTT
TRBV15	TRBJ2-7	-	-	CATSSHGGTVYEQYF	TGTGCCACCAGCTCTCACGGGGGAACAGTTTACGAGCAGTACTTC
TRBV4-1	TRBJ2-5	-	TRBD2	CASSRWEGRETQYF	TGCGCCAGCAGCCGTTGGGAGGGCCGGGAGACCCAGTACTTC
TRBV5-6	TRBJ2-5	-	-	CASGASQETQYF	TGTGCCAGTGGGGCGAGCCAAGAGACCCAGTACTTC
TRBV28	TRBJ2-6	-	-	CASSSRGASGANVLTF	TGTGCCAGCAGTTCCCGAGGTGCCTCTGGGGCCAACGTCCTGACTTTC
TRBV5-1	TRBJ2-3	-	TRBD2	CASSLDPSGELGYF	TGCGCCAGCAGCTTGGATCCTAGCGGGGAGCTCGGGTATTTT
TRBV2	TRBJ1-5	few	-	CASSGEQLMAQHF	TGTGCCAGCAGTGGAGAACAGCTGATGGCCCAGCATTTT
TRBV14	TRBJ1-2	once	-	CASSQDWQGGGYTF	TGTGCCAGCAGCCAAGATTGGCAGGGCGGCGGCTACACCTTC
TRBV7-2	TRBJ2-5	-	TRBD1	CASSPQGARETQYF	TGTGCCAGCAGTCCACAGGGGGCCCGGGAGACCCAGTACTTC
TRBV18	TRBJ1-6	few	TRBD1	CASSPNRGDNSPLHF	TGTGCCAGCTCACCGAACAGGGGGGATAATTCACCCCTCCACTTT
TRBV7-9	TRBJ1-1	few	TRBD1	CASSLQQGTTEAFF	TGTGCCAGCAGCTTACAACAGGGGACGACTGAAGCTTTCTTT
TRBV5-1	TRBJ1-6	-	TRBD1	CASSLERPGTGTSPLHF	TGCGCCAGCAGCTTGGAGCGCCCGGGGACAGGGACCTCACCCCTCCACTTT
TRBV5-1	TRBJ1-1	-	-	CASRGGVNTEAFF	TGCGCCAGTAGGGGAGGGGTGAACACTGAAGCTTTCTTT
TRBV19	TRBJ1-5	-	TRBD1	CASSIVDREDQPQHF	TGTGCCAGTAGTATAGTAGACAGGGAGGATCAGCCCCAGCATTTT
TRBV7-2	TRBJ1-5	-	-	CASSVRGNQPQHF	TGTGCCAGCAGCGTCAGAGGAAATCAGCCCCAGCATTTT
TRBV10-3	TRBJ2-5	few	-	CAISESGGGTQYF	TGTGCCATCAGTGAATCCGGGGGAGGGACCCAGTACTTC
TRBV7-3	TRBJ1-1	once	TRBD1	CASSGTAFTEAFF	TGTGCCAGCAGCGGGACAGCTTTCACTGAAGCTTTCTTT
TRBV27	TRBJ1-6	-	-	CASSQGPLSHSPLHF	TGTGCCAGCAGCCAGGGGCCTCTCTCCCATTCACCCCTCCACTTT
TRBV28	TRBJ1-1	few	TRBD1	CASSFMDRGGNAEAFF	TGTGCCAGCAGTTTCATGGACAGGGGAGGCAACGCTGAAGCTTTCTTT
TRBV30	TRBJ1-1	-	-	CAWHRFTEAFF	TGTGCCTGGCACAGGTTTACTGAAGCTTTCTTT
TRBV19	TRBJ1-5	-	TRBD1	CATAQGPNQPQHF	TGTGCCACCGCACAGGGGCCTAATCAGCCCCAGCATTTT
TRBV7-8	TRBJ2-2	-	TRBD2	CASSPPGGPGTGELFF	TGTGCCAGCAGCCCTCCGGGGGGGCCGGGAACCGGGGAGCTGTTTTTT
TRBV5-4	TRBJ2-4	once	-	CASSPGLLAKNIQYF	TGTGCCAGCAGCCCGGGACTTTTAGCCAAAAACATTCAGTACTTC
TRBV28	TRBJ2-5	once	-	CASTLGGMETQYF	TGTGCCAGCACCCTAGGAGGGATGGAGACCCAGTACTTC
TRBV11-2	TRBJ1-1	-	-	CATTNYYTEAFF	TGTGCCACAACCAACTATTACACTGAAGCTTTCTTT
TRBV19	TRBJ1-2	-	-	CASSRAGSFSGYTF	TGTGCCAGTAGTCGGGCAGGGTCGTTCAGTGGCTACACCTTC
TRBV7-2	TRBJ1-2	-	TRBD1	CASSPRTGHWGYGYTF	TGTGCCAGCAGCCCCCGGACAGGGCATTGGGGCTATGGCTACACCTTC